Below, 24 T cell receptor beta chains from the same sample are listed, as sequenced in a study of blood T cell repertoires in COVID-19. Profiled with immunoSEQ multiplex PCR; TCRdb holds only in-frame clones, not every one. This sample has hundreds of thousands of clones, with more than 85% found just once. Sequencing was done on a sample of peripheral blood. The source is a young woman with acute or convalescent COVID-19.

In DNA, the CDR3 is TGCGCCAGCAGCCAGGGGTCAGGGATCTACGAGCAGTACTTC. It yields the protein CASSQGSGIYEQYF. This sequence joins TRBV4-1 and TRBJ2-7, with a possible D match to TRBD1 (5 bases). V was pared by 3 bases and J by 3 bases, with 12 bases between. This CDR3 has 14 residues. CDR1 and CDR2 from the germline V gene are MGHRA and YSYEKL.

This clone has a single count. Other DNA sequences in this specimen translate into the identical CDR3. This rearrangement joins TRBV24-1 to TRBJ2-2; TRBD2 matches 8 bases. Germline loops: CDR1 KGHDR, CDR2 SFDVKD. This CDR3 region has 16 residues. V shed 3 bases, J shed 1 base, and the junction held 3 bases outside the gene matches. Written as DNA, the CDR3 is TGTGCCACCAGTGATCGTCGGGGGGGGAACACCGGGGAGCTGTTTTTT. This gives the protein CATSDRRGGNTGELFF.

This sequence joins TRBV5-1 and TRBJ1-1; the D gene is possibly TRBD1 (6 bases). Deletions cut 3 bases from V and 0 bases from J, with 9 bases between. CDR3 length: 14 amino acids. Germline values: CDR1 SGHRS, CDR2 YFSETQ. CDR3 in DNA: TGCGCCAGCAGCTCGGGACACCTGAACACTGAAGCTTTCTTT. Translated, it gives CASSSGHLNTEAFF.

Details on this clone: The sample carries other DNA sequences with the same CDR3. This rearrangement joins TRBV7-9 to TRBJ2-1, with unresolved D. V was cut by 6 bases and J by 3 bases, with 9 bases left in between. The germline V gene has CDR1 SEHNR and CDR2 FQNEAQ (reference sequence). The length of the CDR3 is 13 residues. In nucleotides, the CDR3 is TGTGCCAGCAGTTTGGGCAGCTACAATGAGCAGTTCTTC. It is translated as CASSLGSYNEQFF.

V is TRBV12-3 or TRBV12-4 and J is TRBJ1-5, with D perhaps TRBD1 (6 bases). V was cut by 5 bases and J by 5 bases, with 10 bases left in between. The length of the CDR3 is 13 residues. CDR3 residues: CASSRTEYQPQHF. CDR3 coding DNA: TGTGCCAGCAGTCGGACAGAATATCAGCCCCAGCATTTT.

The chain combines TRBV28 with TRBJ2-2, with 8 nucleotides matching TRBD2. With V trimmed by 3 bases and J by 3 bases, 6 bases remained unmatched. Germline V gene lookup returns CDR1 MDHEN and CDR2 SYDVKM. This CDR3 spans 16 amino acids. The CDR3 bases are TGTGCCAGCAGTTTCGGGCGGGGGGCCCACACCGGGGAGCTGTTTTTT. Protein sequence: CASSFGRGAHTGELFF.

The chain uses TRBV4-1 and TRBJ2-1, with D possibly TRBD1 on 5 matching bases. The CDR3 runs 15 residues. V lost 2 bases to trimming and J lost 8 bases, with 16 bases between them. Germline V gene data show CDR1 as MGHRA and CDR2 as YSYEKL. The CDR3: CASSQQILWGHEQFF. The DNA for the CDR3 is TGCGCCAGCAGCCAACAGATCTTATGGGGCCATGAGCAGTTCTTC.

The chain uses TRBV30 and TRBJ2-2; 12 positions agree with TRBD2. Germline values: CDR1 GTSNPN, CDR2 SVGIG (reference sequence). The CDR3 is 17 amino acids. The V and J ends lost 0 bases and 5 bases, in that order; junction bases with no gene match: 7. CDR3 DNA: TGTGCCTGGAGTGTGTCTAGCGGGGGGGCTAAGACCGGGGAGCTGTTTTTT. Protein sequence: CAWSVSSGGAKTGELFF.

CDR3 in amino acids: CATSDPTSGVSDTQYF. As DNA, the CDR3 is TGTGCCACCAGTGACCCTACTAGCGGGGTCTCAGATACGCAGTATTTT. The chain has TRBV24-1 and TRBJ2-3, with TRBD2 matching over 10 bases. J gave up 4 bases and V 4 bases, and 7 bases lay outside the gene matches. Germline V gives CDR1 KGHDR, CDR2 SFDVKD. CDR3 length: 16 residues.

The rearrangement joins TRBV3-1 (or the pseudogene TRBV3-2) to TRBJ2-1, with TRBD1 as a possible D gene (6 bases). This CDR3 contains 20 residues. Germline lookup yields CDR1 LGHDT and CDR2 YNNKEL (reference sequence). Trimming shortened V by 0 bases and J by 7 bases, and 28 bases separated the two germline ends. The CDR3: CASSQDQMRVLGRGLNEQFF. CDR3 nucleotide sequence: TGTGCCAGCAGCCAAGACCAGATGCGCGTTTTAGGCAGGGGCTTGAATGAGCAGTTCTTC.

The chain uses TRBV2 and TRBJ2-7; 10 positions agree with TRBD2. This CDR3 region has 16 residues. The germline CDR1 and CDR2 sequences are SNHLY and FYNNEI. V dropped 5 bases and J dropped 0; count of bases not matched to a gene: 7. The CDR3 bases are TGTGCCAGCAGTCGCCCTAGCGGGGGACCCTCCTACGAGCAGTACTTC. This translates into CASSRPSGGPSYEQYF.

This chain links TRBV15 with TRBJ2-2; 9 bases map to TRBD2. In germline, CDR1 is LNHNV, CDR2 YYDKDF (reference sequence). The CDR3 covers 21 residues. J was trimmed by 1 base and V by 4 bases; bases with no gene match: 19. CDR3: CATSNPQGGFAGGMNTGELFF. CDR3 sequence (DNA): TGTGCCACCAGCAACCCGCAGGGCGGGTTCGCGGGGGGGATGAACACCGGGGAGCTGTTTTTT.

The V and J genes are TRBV29-1 and TRBJ1-1, with D hard to call. Looked up from germline, CDR1 is SQVTM and CDR2 is ANQGSEA. CDR3 length: 13 residues. The V end was cut by 6 bases, the J end by 6 bases, with 17 bases between. The CDR3 DNA sequence: TGCAGCGTCGGGATAAGGTCGGAAGCTGAAGCTTTCTTT. Its protein is CSVGIRSEAEAFF.

This chain links TRBV5-1 with TRBJ1-1; unclear D gene. The CDR3 spans 11 residues. V shed 5 bases and J shed 7 bases, with 9 bases lying between them. Germline CDR1 SGHRS, CDR2 YFSETQ. CDR3 DNA sequence: TGCGCCAGCAGTGGAGTCAATGAAGCTTTCTTT. The encoded protein is CASSGVNEAFF. Combining the CDR3 with reference TRBV5-1 and TRBJ1-1 gives the whole variable domain KAGVTQTPRYLIKTRGQQVTLSCSPISGHRSVSWYQQTPGQGLQFLFEYFSETQRNKGNFPGRFSGRQFSNSRSEMNVSTLELGDSALYLCASSGVNEAFFGQGTRLTVV.

This clone has a single count. This chain links TRBV14 with TRBJ1-4; perhaps TRBD1 as D (6 bases). The CDR3 is made up of 14 amino acids. Germline CDR1 and CDR2: SGHDN and FVKESK. Trimming cost V 4 bases and J 4 bases, with 10 bases left between them. The CDR3 reads CASSRGQFNEKLFF. The CDR3 DNA sequence: TGTGCCAGCAGCCGCGGACAGTTTAATGAAAAACTGTTTTTT. Drawing the rest from reference TRBV14 and TRBJ1-4, the complete variable domain is EAGVTQFPSHSVIEKGQTVTLRCDPISGHDNLYWYRRVMGKEIKFLLHFVKESKQDESGMPNNRFLAERTGGTYSTLKVQPAELEDSGVYFCASSRGQFNEKLFFGSGTQLSVL.

The chain joins TRBV27 to TRBJ1-2, with 7 bases that match TRBD1. Trimming took 5 bases from V and 8 from J; bases not matched to a gene: 8. The CDR3 extends over 13 amino acids. Per germline, CDR1 MNHEY and CDR2 SMNVEV (reference sequence). CDR3 residues: CASSRTGPSGYTF. The CDR3 DNA reads TGTGCCAGCAGTAGGACAGGCCCATCCGGCTACACCTTC.

The genes are TRBV2 and TRBJ2-5; possibly TRBD1 for D (6 bases). This CDR3 contains 15 residues. Germline CDR1 and CDR2: SNHLY and FYNNEI. Trimming removed 6 bases from V and 4 bases from J, with 18 bases in between. This CDR3 reads CASRLTGTRGETQYF. CDR3 coding DNA: TGTGCCAGCAGGTTAACGGGGACCAGGGGAGAGACCCAGTACTTC. The full variable domain, completed using reference TRBV2 and TRBJ2-5, is EPEVTQTPSHQVTQMGQEVILRCVPISNHLYFYWYRQILGQKVEFLVSFYNNEISEKSEIFDDQFSVERPDGSNFTLKIRSTKLEDSAMYFCASRLTGTRGETQYFGPGTRLLVL.

The chain combines TRBV19 with TRBJ2-6, with unresolved D. V was cut by 3 bases and J by 0 bases, with 9 bases left in between. Germline V gene data show CDR1 as LNHDA and CDR2 as SQIVND (reference sequence). The CDR3 has 16 amino acids. For the CDR3, the DNA is TGTGCCAGTAGTATCGGTGTCCCCTCTGGGGCCAACGTCCTGACTTTC. Translating gives CASSIGVPSGANVLTF.

In its sample, this clone was seen a few times. The gene calls are TRBV11-1 and TRBJ1-6, with no clear D. This CDR3 has 13 amino acids. Trimming removed 4 bases from V and 12 bases from J, with 13 bases in between. Germline CDR1 SGHAT, CDR2 FQDESV (reference sequence). The CDR3 sequence is CASSYGDRGPLHF. The DNA for the CDR3 is TGTGCCAGCAGCTACGGGGATCGCGGACCCCTCCACTTT.

The rearrangement joins TRBV30 to TRBJ1-1; tentative D call: TRBD1 (5 bases). The CDR3 loop spans 11 amino acids. With 4 bases removed from V and 7 bases from J, the gap between germline ends came to 10 bases. Germline loops: CDR1 GTSNPN, CDR2 SVGIG (reference sequence). CDR3 region: CAWTQVGEAFF. For the CDR3, the DNA is TGTGCCTGGACACAGGTCGGTGAAGCTTTCTTT.

CDR3 loop: CASSVGIRGGGLTTQYF. CDR3 DNA: TGTGCCAGCAGCGTAGGTATCCGCGGGGGGGGTCTCACGACCCAGTACTTC. The V call is TRBV9, the J call TRBJ2-5, with 9 bases lining up with TRBD2. Germline values: CDR1 SGDLS, CDR2 YYNGEE. The trim removed 0 bases at V and 7 bases at J, leaving 13 bases unmatched. The CDR3 is 17 amino acids.

The rearrangement links TRBV3-1 (or the pseudogene TRBV3-2) to TRBJ2-1; 10 bases match TRBD2. The CDR3 contains 17 residues. Germline values: CDR1 LGHDT, CDR2 YNNKEL (reference sequence). V was pared by 2 bases and J by 6 bases, with 10 bases of the junction left unmatched. CDR3 residues: CASSQSLAGVFGNEQFF. The CDR3 nucleotides read TGTGCCAGCAGCCAAAGCCTAGCGGGGGTATTTGGCAATGAGCAGTTCTTC.

The V and J genes are TRBV5-1 and TRBJ2-5; TRBD1 matches at 8 bases. There are 14 residues in the CDR3. Trimming removed 3 bases from V and 5 bases from J; junction bases left unmatched: 6. Germline values: CDR1 SGHRS, CDR2 YFSETQ. CDR3 coding DNA: TGCGCCAGCAGCTCCAGGACAGGGAGGGAGACCCAGTACTTC. Amino acids: CASSSRTGRETQYF.

J is TRBJ2-2 and V is TRBV6-1, with D perhaps matching TRBD1 (5 bases). This CDR3 region has 15 residues. The V gene's germline CDR1 is MNHNS and CDR2 SASEGT. V was cut by 1 base and J by 8 bases, with 14 bases left in between. CDR3 DNA: TGTGCCAGCAGTGAAGGAGGCAGGGTAGGAGGGGAGCTGTTTTTT. This codes for CASSEGGRVGGELFF.